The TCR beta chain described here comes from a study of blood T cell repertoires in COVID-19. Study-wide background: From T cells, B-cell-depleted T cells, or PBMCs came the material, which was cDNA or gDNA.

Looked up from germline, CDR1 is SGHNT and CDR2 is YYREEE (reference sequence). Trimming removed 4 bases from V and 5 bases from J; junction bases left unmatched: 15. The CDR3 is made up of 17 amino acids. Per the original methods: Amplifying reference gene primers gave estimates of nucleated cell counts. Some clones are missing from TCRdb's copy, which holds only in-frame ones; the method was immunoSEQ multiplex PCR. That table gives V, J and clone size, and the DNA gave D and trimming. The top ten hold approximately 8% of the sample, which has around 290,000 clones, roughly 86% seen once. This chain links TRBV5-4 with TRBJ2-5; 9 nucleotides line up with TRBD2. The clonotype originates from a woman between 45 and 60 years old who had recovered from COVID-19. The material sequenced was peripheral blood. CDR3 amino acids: CASSPTGGGAPLETQYF. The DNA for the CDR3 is TGTGCCAGCAGCCCGACTGGCGGGGGGGCCCCTTTGGAGACCCAGTACTTC.